This T cell receptor (beta chain) was identified in a study of Tregs in tolerant kidney transplant recipients. Of note for this clone: Its specificity is unknown.

Sequencing used immunoSEQ multiplex PCR; TCRdb keeps in-frame clones, though not all of them. The sample records about 31,000 clones, over 65% being singletons. This receptor was taken from a human donor in good health. Material for sequencing was Tregs from blood cultured with allogeneic cells.

Here the CDR3 reads CASTSLPSYEQYF. DNA of the CDR3: TGTGCCAGCACCTCCCTCCCGAGCTACGAGCAGTACTTC. The V gene is TRBV7-9, the J gene TRBJ2-7; D ambiguous. Germline values: CDR1 SEHNR, CDR2 FQNEAQ (reference sequence). V gave up 7 bases and J gave up 3 bases, with 13 bases separating them. This CDR3 is 13 amino acids long. The whole variable domain, filled in from reference TRBV7-9 and TRBJ2-7, reads DTGVSQNPRHKITKRGQNVTFRCDPISEHNRLYWYRQTLGQGPEFLTYFQNEAQLEKSRLLSDRFSAERPKGSFSTLEIQRTEQGDSAMYLCASTSLPSYEQYFGPGTRLTVT.